This T cell receptor beta chain was retrieved from a study of naive and memory T cell subsets. Study-wide findings and caveats: A few larger clonotypes appeared in naive repertoires, especially CD8, possibly memory cells re-expressing CD45RA.

Details on this clonotype: Its target is unknown.

V shed 7 bases and J shed 4 bases, with 14 bases lying between them. The CDR3 length is 13 residues. Germline assignment: CDR1 GTSNPN and CDR2 SVGIG (reference sequence). Cells stained for CD3, CD4, CD8, CD45RA and CD27 were sorted into four subsets. Both TRBC1 and TRBC2 were covered by a beta constant-region primer of two equimolar oligonucleotides. Nested alpha and beta constant-region primers with the SP2 primer drove four PCR rounds on ligated cDNA. Each CDR3 protein is one row after TCRdb ran MiXCR on the UMI-ligation and nested PCR reads. The table has around 160,000 distinct CDR3 sequences, about 23% seen once.

The clonotype was recovered from a human donor in good health. The chain is built from TRBV30 and TRBJ1-5, with D possibly matching TRBD1 (6 bases). Material: naive CD4+ T cells from blood. CDR3 region: CASSTGENQPQHF. CDR3 bases: TGTGCCTCCTCGACAGGAGAAAATCAGCCCCAGCATTTT. Full variable domain (outside the CDR3, taken from reference TRBV30 and TRBJ1-5): SQTIHQWPATLVQPVGSPLSLECTVEGTSNPNLYWYRQAAGRGLQLLFYSVGIGQISSEVPQNLSASRPQDRQFILSSKKLLLSDSGFYLCASSTGENQPQHFGDGTRLSIL.